The text below deals with one T cell receptor beta chain. The sample belongs to a study of cytomegalovirus exposure and HLA in healthy donors. Clones were read by immunoSEQ multiplex PCR, and TCRdb kept only the in-frame ones, dropping some. The sample includes approximately 220,000 clones, 85% to 95% of them seen just once. This CDR3 region has 14 residues. Trimming cost V 3 bases and J 4 bases, with 12 bases left between them. Germline assignment: CDR1 SGDLS and CDR2 YYNGEE. The receptor comes from a woman under 30 in good health and CMV-seronegative. Sequenced: PBMCs. J is TRBJ2-3 and V is TRBV9; a weak D match, TRBD2 (5 bases). CDR3 region: CASSDSGSADTQYF. The CDR3 DNA reads TGTGCCAGCAGCGACTCGGGATCCGCAGATACGCAGTATTTT.